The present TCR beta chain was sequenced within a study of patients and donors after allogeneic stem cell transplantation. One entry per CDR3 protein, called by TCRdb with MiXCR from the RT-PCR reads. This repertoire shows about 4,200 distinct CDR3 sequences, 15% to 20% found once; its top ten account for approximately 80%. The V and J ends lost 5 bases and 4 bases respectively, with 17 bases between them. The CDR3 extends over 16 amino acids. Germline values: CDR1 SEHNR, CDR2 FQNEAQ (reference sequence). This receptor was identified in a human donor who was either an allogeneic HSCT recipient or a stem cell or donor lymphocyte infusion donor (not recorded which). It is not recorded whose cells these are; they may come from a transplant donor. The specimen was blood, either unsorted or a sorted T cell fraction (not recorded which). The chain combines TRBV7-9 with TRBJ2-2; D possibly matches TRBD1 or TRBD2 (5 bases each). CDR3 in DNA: TGTGCCAGCAGCACCTTTCGGGACCCGCCCACCGGGGAGCTGTTTTTT. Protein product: CASSTFRDPPTGELFF.